This is a list of T cell receptor beta chains from one sample in a study of CD8 T cells in ankylosing spondylitis. TCRdb processed the 5' RACE reads anew with MiXCR; each CDR3 protein has one entry. The sample lists around 390,000 distinct CDR3 sequences; around 24% were seen once. Sequenced input: blood, either unsorted or a sorted T cell fraction (not recorded which). Receptors originate from a male donor with ankylosing spondylitis. Both conserved end residues are part of each CDR3. A D gene is named only where the DNA matches it firmly. Clone size is given for some rows only: seen once, a few or many times, or a class if the clone is expanded.

TRBV18,NA,few,13,TRBJ2-7,TGTGCCAGCTCACCACCGGTAGGGTACGAGCAGTACTTC,CASSPPVGYEQYF
TRBV12-3/TRBV12-4,NA,many,13,TRBJ2-1,TGTGCCAGCAGTCCCCTCTCCTACAATGAGCAGTTCTTC,CASSPLSYNEQFF
TRBV28,NA,NA,15,TRBJ2-5,TGTGCCAGCAGACGGGACTCCACGAGGCGGGAGACCCAGTACTTC,CASRRDSTRRETQYF
TRBV27,NA,NA,14,TRBJ2-7,TGTGCCAGCAGAACCCTAGTTGGGGACTACGAGCAGTACTTC,CASRTLVGDYEQYF
TRBV20-1,TRBD1,few,13,TRBJ1-1,TGCAGTGCTGTGACAGGGGTGAACACTGAAGCTTTCTTT,CSAVTGVNTEAFF
TRBV6-5,TRBD2,NA,19,TRBJ2-1,TGTGCCAGCAGTTACGGCGGGGCGGGACTAGCGGACTCCTACAATGAGCAGTTCTTC,CASSYGGAGLADSYNEQFF
TRBV18,TRBD1,NA,17,TRBJ2-1,TGTGCCAGCTCACCACTTGCCGGGACAGGGGGCGAGGGTGAGCAGTTCTTC,CASSPLAGTGGEGEQFF
TRBV28,NA,NA,13,TRBJ1-6,TGTGCCAGCAGTTTGGACGAGACAGGACCCCTCCACTTT,CASSLDETGPLHF
TRBV19,NA,NA,14,TRBJ2-7,TGTGCCAGTACCAAAAGGGGCCATTACGGCGAGCAGTACTTC,CASTKRGHYGEQYF
TRBV28,TRBD2,few,18,TRBJ2-4,TGTGCCAGCAGCGTCCTGGGACTAGCGGGAGTTGAGGAAAACATTCAGTACTTC,CASSVLGLAGVEENIQYF
TRBV29-1,NA,few,14,TRBJ2-3,TGCAGCGTTCGGACAGCTTACGACACAGATACGCAGTATTTT,CSVRTAYDTDTQYF
TRBV29-1,NA,NA,13,TRBJ1-2,TGCAGCGTTCATTCCGAGACAGGACTTCCCACGTACTTC,CSVHSETGLPTYF
TRBV5-1,TRBD1,NA,15,TRBJ2-3,TGCGCCAGCAGCTTGGAGGACAGGCACACAGATACGCAGTATTTT,CASSLEDRHTDTQYF
TRBV14,TRBD1,few,17,TRBJ2-7,TGTGCCAGCAGCCAACGGACCCGGGACAGGGGGAAGAACGAGCAGTACTTC,CASSQRTRDRGKNEQYF
TRBV20-1,TRBD1,NA,13,TRBJ2-3,TGCAGTGGGGGACAGGGGTTTTCAGATACGCAGTATTTT,CSGGQGFSDTQYF
TRBV3-1,NA,NA,13,TRBJ1-1,TGTGCCAGCAGCCAAGATATGTTCCGGAGAGCTTTCTTT,CASSQDMFRRAFF
TRBV29-1,TRBD1,many,14,TRBJ2-7,TGCAGCGTTGTAGGGACAGGGGGAATAGGAGAGCAGTACTTC,CSVVGTGGIGEQYF
TRBV7-3,TRBD2,NA,16,TRBJ2-1,TGTGCCAGCAGCTTAATGGGGACTAGCGGGAGGAATGAGCAGTTCTTC,CASSLMGTSGRNEQFF
TRBV5-1,TRBD2,NA,18,TRBJ2-3,TGCGCCAGCAGCTTCACTCTAAGCGGGACGGTCTTCACAGATACGCAGTATTTT,CASSFTLSGTVFTDTQYF
TRBV7-8,NA,NA,15,TRBJ1-5,TGTGCCAGCAGCCCCCAGAACAGGGTCGGACAGCCCCAGCATTTT,CASSPQNRVGQPQHF
TRBV9,TRBD2,NA,16,TRBJ2-1,TGTGCCAGCAGCGTACCGGGACTAGCGGCATACAATGAGCAGTTCTTC,CASSVPGLAAYNEQFF
TRBV11-3,TRBD1,once,15,TRBJ1-1,TGTGCCAGCAGCCCAGGAACAGGGGGTGGAACTGAAGCTTTCTTT,CASSPGTGGGTEAFF
TRBV24-1,NA,NA,14,TRBJ2-2,TGTGCCACCAGTGATGCCAGCCGGGCCGGGGAGCTGTTTTTT,CATSDASRAGELFF
TRBV3-1,NA,NA,15,TRBJ1-6,TGTGCCAGCAGCCAAGGGGGGACTGCATTTTCACCCCTCCACTTT,CASSQGGTAFSPLHF
TRBV5-5,TRBD1,few,14,TRBJ2-7,TGTGCCAGCAGCTTCGGGACAGGGACCTACGAGCAGTACTTC,CASSFGTGTYEQYF
TRBV6-5,NA,NA,16,TRBJ1-3,TGTGCCAGCAGTTACCTCTCCCGGGTTCCAGGAAACACCATATATTTT,CASSYLSRVPGNTIYF
TRBV9,TRBD1,NA,15,TRBJ2-1,TGTGCCAGCAGCGGAACCGGGACAGGGAACCATGAGCAGTTCTTC,CASSGTGTGNHEQFF
TRBV4-1,NA,few,13,TRBJ1-5,TGCGCCAGCAGCCTCTCTTATGGTCAGCCCCAGCATTTT,CASSLSYGQPQHF
TRBV19,NA,once,15,TRBJ2-5,TGTGCCAGTAGTATGAGCGTAACCACACTCGAGACCCAGTACTTC,CASSMSVTTLETQYF
TRBV29-1,TRBD2,many,12,TRBJ2-4,TGCAGCGTTCGGGAGGGAAAAAACATTCAGTACTTC,CSVREGKNIQYF
TRBV4-3,NA,once,16,TRBJ2-5,TGCGCCAGCAGCCAAGATCTCAGGGCCGGTCGGGAGACCCAGTACTTC,CASSQDLRAGRETQYF
TRBV7-9,NA,NA,13,TRBJ1-4,TGTGCCAGCAGCCCTATACAGGAGGAAAAACTGTTTTTT,CASSPIQEEKLFF
TRBV9,TRBD2,few,16,TRBJ2-5,TGTGCCAGCAGCGGCCTAGCGGCCGGCTTTCAAGAGACCCAGTACTTC,CASSGLAAGFQETQYF
TRBV5-6,NA,few,14,TRBJ2-3,TGTGCCAGCAGCTTGGGAAAGGACACAGATACGCAGTATTTT,CASSLGKDTDTQYF
TRBV20-1,NA,NA,13,TRBJ2-3,TGCAGTGCTCCCAGGGCCCCCCCGGGGACGCAGTATTTT,CSAPRAPPGTQYF
TRBV12-3/TRBV12-4,NA,few,13,TRBJ1-6,TGTGCCAGCAGGAGGGGGACAACGGAAACCCTCCACTTT,CASRRGTTETLHF
TRBV6-2/TRBV6-3,NA,few,15,TRBJ1-4,TGTGCCAGCAGTTACTCGAGGCGGTCTAATGAAAAACTGTTTTTT,CASSYSRRSNEKLFF
TRBV6-2/TRBV6-3,TRBD1,few,14,TRBJ2-1,TGTGCCAGCAGTTACAGGACAGGTTACTATGAGCAGTTCTTC,CASSYRTGYYEQFF
TRBV10-2,TRBD2,NA,14,TRBJ2-5,TGCGCCAGCAGGGGACTAGCGGGAAGAGAGACCCAGTACTTC,CASRGLAGRETQYF
TRBV20-1,TRBD2,few,16,TRBJ2-1,TGCAGTGCTAGACCTGAGGCGGGGGGCTCCTACAATGAGCAGTTCTTC,CSARPEAGGSYNEQFF
TRBV27,TRBD1,NA,18,TRBJ1-1,TGTGCCAGCAGTCCGTTCTTGTGGACAGGTCGGGGAGGCTCTGAAGCTTTCTTT,CASSPFLWTGRGGSEAFF
TRBV7-9,TRBD2,NA,15,TRBJ2-7,TGTGCCAGCAGCTTAGTGCTAGCGGGACCTTACGAGCAGTACTTC,CASSLVLAGPYEQYF
TRBV7-2,NA,NA,15,TRBJ2-3,TGTGCCAGCAGCGACCGGACCGGTAGCACAGATACGCAGTATTTT,CASSDRTGSTDTQYF
TRBV6-1,TRBD2,NA,14,TRBJ2-7,TGTGCCAGCAGTAAACGGACTAGGGACTACGAGCAGTACTTC,CASSKRTRDYEQYF
TRBV29-1,TRBD2,many,13,TRBJ2-5,TGCAGCGTTGTTTTAGCGGGTCAAGAGACCCAGTACTTC,CSVVLAGQETQYF
TRBV7-3,NA,NA,14,TRBJ2-7,TGTGCCAGCAGCTTAATGGACGACTCCTACGAGCAGTACTTC,CASSLMDDSYEQYF
TRBV11-2,TRBD1,NA,19,TRBJ1-1,TGTGCCAGCAGCAACCCGGGCTGGGACAGGTACCAAATGAACACTGAAGCTTTCTTT,CASSNPGWDRYQMNTEAFF
TRBV29-1,TRBD2,NA,13,TRBJ2-7,TGCAGCGCGGAAAATAGCGGGAGGGCGGAGCAGTACTTC,CSAENSGRAEQYF
TRBV11-3,TRBD1,NA,17,TRBJ2-2,TGTGCCAGCAGCTTAGATCTAAGCAGGGGGAGCACCGGGGAGCTGTTTTTT,CASSLDLSRGSTGELFF
TRBV3-1,NA,NA,15,TRBJ2-7,TGTGCCAGCAGCCTCCGGGCTAGCGCCTCCTACGAGCAGTACTTC,CASSLRASASYEQYF
TRBV18,TRBD2,NA,16,TRBJ2-1,TGTGCCAGCTCACCCCGGACTAGCGGGACGGACAATGAGCAGTTCTTC,CASSPRTSGTDNEQFF
TRBV28,TRBD2,few,16,TRBJ2-3,TGTGCCAGCAGTTCATTGACTAGCGGGACCGGAGATACGCAGTATTTT,CASSSLTSGTGDTQYF
TRBV6-2/TRBV6-3,NA,few,16,TRBJ1-1,TGTGCCAGCAGTTATTTCGAGGGGGTGCGGAACACTGAAGCTTTCTTT,CASSYFEGVRNTEAFF
TRBV5-6,NA,NA,17,TRBJ1-5,TGTGCCAGCAGCTTGGGAGGGGGGCGGTTTGACAATCAGCCCCAGCATTTT,CASSLGGGRFDNQPQHF
TRBV6-1,NA,few,14,TRBJ1-2,TGTGCCAGCAGAAACAGGTTCCAAAACTATGGCTACACCTTC,CASRNRFQNYGYTF
TRBV9,NA,NA,14,TRBJ2-2,TGTGCCAGCAGCGTACTCGGATATACCGGGGAGCTGTTTTTT,CASSVLGYTGELFF
TRBV4-3,NA,few,13,TRBJ2-3,TGCGCCAGCAGCCAAAATTTTGGGGATACGCAGTATTTT,CASSQNFGDTQYF
TRBV20-1,TRBD2,NA,15,TRBJ2-7,TGCAGTGCTAGAGATGGTACAGCGGGGGTCTACGAGCAGTACTTC,CSARDGTAGVYEQYF
TRBV28,NA,NA,13,TRBJ1-1,TGTGCCAGCACCCTTATGGACGGCACTGAAGCTTTCTTT,CASTLMDGTEAFF
TRBV7-2,TRBD2,NA,16,TRBJ2-3,TGTGCCAGCAGCCAAACTAGCGGAGACGTTGGGGATACGCAGTATTTT,CASSQTSGDVGDTQYF